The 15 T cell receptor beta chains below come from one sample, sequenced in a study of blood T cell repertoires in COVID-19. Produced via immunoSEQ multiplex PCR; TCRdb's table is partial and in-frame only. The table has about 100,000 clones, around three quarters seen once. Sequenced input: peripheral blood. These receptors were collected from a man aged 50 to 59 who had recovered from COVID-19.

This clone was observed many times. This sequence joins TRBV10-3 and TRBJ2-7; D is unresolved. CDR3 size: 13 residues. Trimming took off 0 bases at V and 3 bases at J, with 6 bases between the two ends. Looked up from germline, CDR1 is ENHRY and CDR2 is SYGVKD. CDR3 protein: CAISESFGYEQYF. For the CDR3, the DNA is TGTGCCATCAGTGAGTCTTTCGGCTACGAGCAGTACTTC.

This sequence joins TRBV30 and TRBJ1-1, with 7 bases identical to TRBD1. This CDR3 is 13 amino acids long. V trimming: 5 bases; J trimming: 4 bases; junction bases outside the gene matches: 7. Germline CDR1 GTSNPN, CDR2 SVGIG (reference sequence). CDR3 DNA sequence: TGTGCCTGGGACGGACAGGCTCTCACTGAAGCTTTCTTT. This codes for CAWDGQALTEAFF.

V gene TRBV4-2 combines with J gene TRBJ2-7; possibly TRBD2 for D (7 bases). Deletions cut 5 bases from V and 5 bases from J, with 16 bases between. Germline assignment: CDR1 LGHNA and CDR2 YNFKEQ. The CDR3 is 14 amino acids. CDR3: CASSVGGLQNEQYF. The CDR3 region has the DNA TGTGCCAGCAGCGTCGGGGGGCTCCAAAACGAGCAGTACTTC.

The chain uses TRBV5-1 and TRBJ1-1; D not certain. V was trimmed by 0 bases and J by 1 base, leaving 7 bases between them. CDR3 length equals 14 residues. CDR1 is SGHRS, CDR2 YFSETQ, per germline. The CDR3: CASSLDSANTEAFF. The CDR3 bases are TGCGCCAGCAGCTTGGACAGTGCGAACACTGAAGCTTTCTTT.

CDR3 DNA sequence: TGTGCCAGCTCACCACCTAGCGGGAGCAATGAGCAGTTCTTC. This codes for CASSPPSGSNEQFF. The chain combines TRBV18 with TRBJ2-1; 9 bases line up with TRBD2. The V gene's germline CDR1 is KGHSH and CDR2 LQKENI. The CDR3 spans 14 residues. The V and J ends lost 0 bases and 6 bases, in that order; junction bases with no gene match: 0.

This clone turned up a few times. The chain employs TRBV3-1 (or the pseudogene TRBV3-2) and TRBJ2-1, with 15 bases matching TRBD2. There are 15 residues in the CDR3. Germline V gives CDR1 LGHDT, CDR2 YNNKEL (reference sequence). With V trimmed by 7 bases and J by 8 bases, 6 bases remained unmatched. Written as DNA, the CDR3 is TGTGCCAGCAAGGTTGGGACTAGCGGGGGGTATGAGCAGTTCTTC. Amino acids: CASKVGTSGGYEQFF.

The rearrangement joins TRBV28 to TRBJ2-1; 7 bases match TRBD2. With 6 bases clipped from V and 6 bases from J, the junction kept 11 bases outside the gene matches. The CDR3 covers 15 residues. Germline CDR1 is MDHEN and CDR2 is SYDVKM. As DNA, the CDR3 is TGTGCCAGCAGCCCCCCCAGCGGGGCACTCAATGAGCAGTTCTTC. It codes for CASSPPSGALNEQFF.

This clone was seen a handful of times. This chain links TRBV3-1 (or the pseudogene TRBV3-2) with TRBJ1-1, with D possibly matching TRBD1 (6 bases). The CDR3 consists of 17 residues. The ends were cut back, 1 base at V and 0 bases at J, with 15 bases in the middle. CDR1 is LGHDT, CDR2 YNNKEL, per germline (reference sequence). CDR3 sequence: CASSQVYSGQMNTEAFF. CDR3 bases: TGTGCCAGCAGCCAAGTTTATTCTGGACAGATGAACACTGAAGCTTTCTTT.

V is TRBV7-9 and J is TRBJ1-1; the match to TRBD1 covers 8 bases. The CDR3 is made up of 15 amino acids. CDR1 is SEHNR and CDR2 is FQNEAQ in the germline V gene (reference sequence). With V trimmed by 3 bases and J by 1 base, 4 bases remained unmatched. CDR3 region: CASSFRGQGNTEAFF. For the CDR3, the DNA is TGTGCCAGCAGCTTTCGAGGACAGGGGAACACTGAAGCTTTCTTT. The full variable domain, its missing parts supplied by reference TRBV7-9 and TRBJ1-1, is DTGVSQNPRHKITKRGQNVTFRCDPISEHNRLYWYRQTLGQGPEFLTYFQNEAQLEKSRLLSDRFSAERPKGSFSTLEIQRTEQGDSAMYLCASSFRGQGNTEAFFGQGTRLTVV.

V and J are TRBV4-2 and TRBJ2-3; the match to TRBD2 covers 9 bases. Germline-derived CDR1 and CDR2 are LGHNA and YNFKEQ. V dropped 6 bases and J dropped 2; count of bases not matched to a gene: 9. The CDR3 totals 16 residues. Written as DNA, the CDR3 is TGTGCCAGCAGGGGGGCGGGAGGGGAAGCCACAGATACGCAGTATTTT. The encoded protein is CASRGAGGEATDTQYF.

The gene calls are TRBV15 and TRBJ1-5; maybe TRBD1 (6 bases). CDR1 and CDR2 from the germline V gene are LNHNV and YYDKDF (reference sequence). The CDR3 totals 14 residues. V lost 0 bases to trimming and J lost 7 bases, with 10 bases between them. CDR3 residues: CATSRDTGSQPQHF. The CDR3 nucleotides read TGTGCCACCAGCAGAGATACAGGGTCGCAGCCCCAGCATTTT.

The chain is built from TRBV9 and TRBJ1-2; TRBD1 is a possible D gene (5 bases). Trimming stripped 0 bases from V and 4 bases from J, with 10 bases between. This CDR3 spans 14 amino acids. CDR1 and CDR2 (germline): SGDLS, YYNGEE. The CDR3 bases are TGTGCCAGCAGCGTAGCGGGGGATGCCTATGGCTACACCTTC. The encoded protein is CASSVAGDAYGYTF.

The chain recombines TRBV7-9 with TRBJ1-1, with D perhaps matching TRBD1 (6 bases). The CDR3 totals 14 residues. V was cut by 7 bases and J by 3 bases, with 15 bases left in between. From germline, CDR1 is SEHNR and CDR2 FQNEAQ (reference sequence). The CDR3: CASTIRGKHTEAFF. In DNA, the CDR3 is TGTGCCAGCACTATCAGGGGAAAGCACACTGAAGCTTTCTTT.

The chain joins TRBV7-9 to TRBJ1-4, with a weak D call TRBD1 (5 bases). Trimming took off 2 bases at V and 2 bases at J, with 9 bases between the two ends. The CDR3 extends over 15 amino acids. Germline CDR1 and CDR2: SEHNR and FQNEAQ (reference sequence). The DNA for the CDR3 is TGTGCCAGCAGCTTAATGGGGACTACTAATGAAAAACTGTTTTTT. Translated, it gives CASSLMGTTNEKLFF.

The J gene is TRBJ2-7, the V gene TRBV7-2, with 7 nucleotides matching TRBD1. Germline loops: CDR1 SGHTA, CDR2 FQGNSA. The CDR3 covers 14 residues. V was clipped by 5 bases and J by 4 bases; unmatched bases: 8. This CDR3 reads CASSPPGTVYEQYF. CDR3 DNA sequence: TGTGCCAGCAGCCCCCCCGGGACAGTATACGAGCAGTACTTC.